Listed below are T cell receptor beta chains from one sample, sequenced in a study of T-cell reconstitution after alpha-beta-depleted transplantation in children. TCRdb reprocessed the PCR reads with MiXCR, giving one entry per CDR3 protein. The sample records about 580,000 distinct CDR3 sequences, roughly 24% being singletons. This specimen was PBMCs, mostly from graft donor cells, taken 360 days after TCRalphabeta/CD19-depleted stem cell transplant. The origin of the receptors is a boy under two years old who had a stem cell transplant for acute myeloid leukemia, so the T cells may come from the graft donor. The conserved cysteine and the conserved F or W are not part of the CDR3 here.

V: TRBV12-3/TRBV12-4; J: TRBJ2-1; CDR3: ASSLWLGNEQF
V: TRBV12-3/TRBV12-4; J: TRBJ2-2; CDR3: ASSSETGGIAGELF
V: TRBV5-1; J: TRBJ2-1; CDR3: ASTWFRDRYNEQF
V: TRBV20-1; J: TRBJ1-2; CDR3: SARPSDFYGYT
V: TRBV15; J: TRBJ1-1; CDR3: ATSRERPLNTEAF
V: TRBV20-1; J: TRBJ1-4; CDR3: SARDPRDEKLF
V: TRBV10-3; J: TRBJ1-2; CDR3: AISDSPGDGYT
V: TRBV12-3/TRBV12-4; J: TRBJ2-4; CDR3: ASSSAARNIQY
V: TRBV13; J: TRBJ1-4; CDR3: ASSLLLSNEKLF
V: TRBV6-1; J: TRBJ2-3; CDR3: ASRDRSPDTQY
V: TRBV10-3; J: TRBJ2-1; CDR3: AISESLYRGSEYNEQF
V: TRBV18; J: TRBJ1-1; CDR3: ASSPVLGGLNTEAF
V: TRBV6-1; J: TRBJ2-5; CDR3: ASSLGRGFQETQY
V: TRBV20-1; J: TRBJ2-4; CDR3: SASFGAGGNIQY
V: TRBV9; J: TRBJ2-3; CDR3: ASSDGTGGTTDTQY
V: TRBV12-3/TRBV12-4; J: TRBJ2-3; CDR3: ASIVEGGPSTDTQY
V: TRBV6-1; J: TRBJ1-2; CDR3: ASRLIGQHYGYT
V: TRBV12-3/TRBV12-4; J: TRBJ2-3; CDR3: ASTRTSGGRDTQY
V: TRBV7-2; J: TRBJ2-5; CDR3: ASSLVGVFQETQY
V: TRBV20-1; J: TRBJ2-4; CDR3: SARVQRGARNIQY
V: TRBV20-1; J: TRBJ2-5; CDR3: SARTLGQETQY
V: TRBV10-2; J: TRBJ1-1; CDR3: ASSVLETGHTEAF
V: TRBV20-1; J: TRBJ2-7; CDR3: SASGVSGGTYEQY
V: TRBV11-2; J: TRBJ2-1; CDR3: ASSSRGLLATPHNEQF
V: TRBV12-3/TRBV12-4; J: TRBJ2-5; CDR3: ASSSLRTGEETQY
V: TRBV6-5; J: TRBJ1-3; CDR3: ASSFSGGTGNTIY
V: TRBV6-1; J: TRBJ2-5; CDR3: ASSQTWGRKTQY
V: TRBV5-1; J: TRBJ2-2; CDR3: ASSRDPVNTGELF
V: TRBV6-2/TRBV6-3; J: TRBJ2-1; CDR3: ASSYLGVEQF
V: TRBV20-1; J: TRBJ2-3; CDR3: SAPFSSDTQY
V: TRBV20-1; J: TRBJ2-2; CDR3: SADSGTSWDTGELF
V: TRBV7-9; J: TRBJ2-7; CDR3: ASSSPGPDLYEQY
V: TRBV6-5; J: TRBJ1-2; CDR3: ASSSAPSGFDGYT
V: TRBV20-1; J: TRBJ1-2; CDR3: SAPRGQRNYGYT
V: TRBV12-3/TRBV12-4; J: TRBJ2-7; CDR3: ASSLGLAGGSSYEQY
V: TRBV2; J: TRBJ2-3; CDR3: AKGASVSTDTQY
V: TRBV12-3/TRBV12-4; J: TRBJ1-5; CDR3: ASSLPYQPQH
V: TRBV9; J: TRBJ2-3; CDR3: ASSVLGSGHTDTQY
V: TRBV24-1; J: TRBJ1-2; CDR3: ATSEGTGSGYT
V: TRBV12-3/TRBV12-4; J: TRBJ1-1; CDR3: ASSLTRGRTEAF
V: TRBV29-1; J: TRBJ2-5; CDR3: SVDSGTGVDQY
V: TRBV20-1; J: TRBJ1-5; CDR3: SARDGIQPQH
V: TRBV4-3; J: TRBJ2-6; CDR3: ASSQGRQSGANVLT
V: TRBV7-8; J: TRBJ1-2; CDR3: ASSLVLRLTGDYGYT
V: TRBV12-3/TRBV12-4; J: TRBJ2-1; CDR3: ASSRGLAGGNEQF
V: TRBV12-3/TRBV12-4; J: TRBJ2-6; CDR3: AGGSGGGYGANVLT
V: TRBV10-3; J: TRBJ2-6; CDR3: AISDRTGYPGANVLT
V: TRBV7-2; J: TRBJ2-1; CDR3: ASSTTGGLAYNEQF
V: TRBV19; J: TRBJ1-4; CDR3: ASSSPGQANEKLF
V: TRBV7-3; J: TRBJ2-2; CDR3: ASSLTARGNTGELF
V: TRBV25-1; J: TRBJ2-3; CDR3: ASSESEVRTDTQY